This T cell receptor beta chain was sequenced in a study of blood T cell repertoires in COVID-19. Study in general: Sites across the United States, Italy and Spain contributed samples from acute and convalescent COVID-19. The cDNA or gDNA used as material had been derived from T cells, B-cell-depleted T cells, or PBMCs.

Per the original methods: The assay estimated nucleated cells by amplifying reference gene primers. Clones were sequenced by immunoSEQ multiplex PCR, and TCRdb holds only the in-frame ones, with some missing. V, J and clone size were drawn from that table, and D and trimming were deduced from the DNA. The data contain approximately 85,000 clones, about nine tenths of them seen just once; the ten biggest clones take up 25% to 30%. Germline loops: CDR1 MGHRA, CDR2 YSYEKL. The CDR3 covers 14 residues. V gave up 5 bases and J gave up 4 bases; unmatched junction bases: 4. The gene calls are TRBV4-1 and TRBJ1-5; 8 nucleotides agree with TRBD1. Sequences were obtained from peripheral blood. The TCR was taken from a man in his fifties or sixties with active or convalescent COVID-19. CDR3 protein: CASSLTGVNQPQHF. CDR3 sequence (DNA): TGCGCCAGCAGCTTGACAGGGGTTAATCAGCCCCAGCATTTT.